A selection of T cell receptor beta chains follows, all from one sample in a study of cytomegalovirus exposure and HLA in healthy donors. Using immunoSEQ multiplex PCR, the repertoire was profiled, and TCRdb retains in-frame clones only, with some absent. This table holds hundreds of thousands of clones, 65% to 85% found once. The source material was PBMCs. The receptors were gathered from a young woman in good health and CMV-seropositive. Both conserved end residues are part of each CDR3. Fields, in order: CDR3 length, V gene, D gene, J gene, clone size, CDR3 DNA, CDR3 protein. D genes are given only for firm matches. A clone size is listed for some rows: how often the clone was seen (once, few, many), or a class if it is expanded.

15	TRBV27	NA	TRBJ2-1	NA	TGTGCCAGCCTACTCCAGGGTGGCTCCTACAATGAGCAGTTCTTC	CASLLQGGSYNEQFF
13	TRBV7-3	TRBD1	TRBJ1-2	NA	TGTGCCAGCAGCAATACAGGGGGCTTGGGCTACACCTTC	CASSNTGGLGYTF
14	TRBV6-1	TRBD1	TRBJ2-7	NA	TGTGCCAGCAGTGAACGGACAGGGGGCTACGAGCAGTACTTC	CASSERTGGYEQYF
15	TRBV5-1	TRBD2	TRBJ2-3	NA	TGCGCCAGCAGCCCCGGGACTACCAGCACAGATACGCAGTATTTT	CASSPGTTSTDTQYF
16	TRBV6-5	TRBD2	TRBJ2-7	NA	TGTGCCAGCAGTTACTTCTCTAGCGGGAGGTCCTACGAGCAGTACTTC	CASSYFSSGRSYEQYF
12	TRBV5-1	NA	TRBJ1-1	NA	TGCGCCAGCAGCTTGGCCGGGGGGCAAGCTTTCTTT	CASSLAGGQAFF
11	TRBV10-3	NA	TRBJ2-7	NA	TGTGCCATCAGGAGCCGATACGAGCAGTACTTC	CAIRSRYEQYF
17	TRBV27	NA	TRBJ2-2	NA	TGTGCCAGCAGTTTTAACAGCGCCGTCCGGGGCACCGGGGAGCTGTTTTTT	CASSFNSAVRGTGELFF
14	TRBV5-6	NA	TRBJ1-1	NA	TGTGCCAGCAGCTTGGCCCCCCAGAACACTGAAGCTTTCTTT	CASSLAPQNTEAFF
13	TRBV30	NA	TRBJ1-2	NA	TGTGCCTGGAGTGAGGGACGGGTCGGTGGCTACACCTTC	CAWSEGRVGGYTF
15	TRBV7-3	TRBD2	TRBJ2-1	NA	TGTGCCAGCAGCTTATCTAGCGGATCCTACAATGAGCAGTTCTTC	CASSLSSGSYNEQFF
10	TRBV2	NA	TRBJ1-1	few	TGTGCCAGCACGGGGGCTGAAGCTTTCTTT	CASTGAEAFF
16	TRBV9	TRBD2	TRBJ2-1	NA	TGTGCCAGCAGCTTATGGACTAGCGGGATGGCCAATGAGCAGTTCTTC	CASSLWTSGMANEQFF
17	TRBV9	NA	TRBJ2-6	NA	TGTGCCAGCAGCTCCTCTTCGCGGGGCTCTGGGGCCAACGTCCTGACTTTC	CASSSSSRGSGANVLTF
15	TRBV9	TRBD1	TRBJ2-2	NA	TGTGCCAGCAGTGGGCAGGGGGTGAACACCGGGGAGCTGTTTTTT	CASSGQGVNTGELFF
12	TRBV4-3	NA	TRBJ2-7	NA	TGCGCCAGCAGCCAAGAGCGTGGCGAGCAGTACTTC	CASSQERGEQYF
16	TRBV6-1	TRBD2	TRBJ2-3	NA	TGTGCCAGCAGTGTTCAGGGACTAGCCGGCGCAGATACGCAGTATTTT	CASSVQGLAGADTQYF
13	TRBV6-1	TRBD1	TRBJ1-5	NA	TGTGCCAGCAGGACAGGGGCTGGTCAGCCCCAGCATTTT	CASRTGAGQPQHF
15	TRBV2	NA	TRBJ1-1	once	TGTGCCAGCAGCGCCCGAGGAGTTTTGAACACTGAAGCTTTCTTT	CASSARGVLNTEAFF
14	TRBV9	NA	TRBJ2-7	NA	TGTGCCAGCAGCGTAGGAGGGCATCTTTACGAGCAGTACTTC	CASSVGGHLYEQYF
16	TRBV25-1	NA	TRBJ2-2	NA	TGTGCCAGCAGTCCTAGTTATGCCCAGATCGCCGGGGAGCTGTTTTTT	CASSPSYAQIAGELFF
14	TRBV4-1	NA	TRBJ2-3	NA	TGCGCCAGCAGCCAAGCAACCAGCATAGATACGCAGTATTTT	CASSQATSIDTQYF
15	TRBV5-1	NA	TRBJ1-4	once	TGCGCCAGCAGCTACCTCACAGGGACTAATGAAAAACTGTTTTTT	CASSYLTGTNEKLFF
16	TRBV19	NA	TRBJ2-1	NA	TGTGCCAGTAGTATTCGGCGGACGGGATATTACAATGAGCAGTTCTTC	CASSIRRTGYYNEQFF
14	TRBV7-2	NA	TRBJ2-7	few	TGTGCCAGCAGTCGCGGGCTAGATGGGGACGAGCAGTACTTC	CASSRGLDGDEQYF
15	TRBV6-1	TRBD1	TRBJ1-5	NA	TGTGCCAGCAGTGAAAGACAGGGAGGCAATCAGCCCCAGCATTTT	CASSERQGGNQPQHF
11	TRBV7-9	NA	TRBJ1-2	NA	TGTGCCAGCAGTTCAGGGAATGGCTACACCTTC	CASSSGNGYTF
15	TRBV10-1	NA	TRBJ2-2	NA	TGCGCCACCTGGAGCGCTAACGATGACACCGGGGAGCTGTTTTTT	CATWSANDDTGELFF
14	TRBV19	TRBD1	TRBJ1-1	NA	TGTGCCAGTAGTATCGACAGGGCCCCCTATGAAGCTTTCTTT	CASSIDRAPYEAFF
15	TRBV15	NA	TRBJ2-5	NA	TGTGCCACCAGCAGAGGACCCGGGGTACAAGAGACCCAGTACTTC	CATSRGPGVQETQYF
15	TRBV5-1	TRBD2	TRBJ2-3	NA	TGCGCCAGCAGCCCTCAAGCGGGAGAGGTAGATACGCAGTATTTT	CASSPQAGEVDTQYF
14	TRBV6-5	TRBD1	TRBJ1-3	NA	TGTGCCAGCAGACCCCCGGGACAGGGAAACACCATATATTTT	CASRPPGQGNTIYF
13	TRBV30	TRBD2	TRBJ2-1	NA	TGTGCCTGGACCCGGGGACTAGCGGGAGTTCAGTTCTTC	CAWTRGLAGVQFF
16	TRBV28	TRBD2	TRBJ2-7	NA	TGTGCCAGCAGTTTACCGGGACTAGCGGGAGGGCACGAGCAGTACTTC	CASSLPGLAGGHEQYF
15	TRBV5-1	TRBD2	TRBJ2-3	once	TGCGCCAGTAACGGAGCGGGGTTCCGCACAGATACGCAGTATTTT	CASNGAGFRTDTQYF
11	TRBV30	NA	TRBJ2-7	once	TGTGCCTGGATGGTTGGTCACGAGCAGTACTTC	CAWMVGHEQYF
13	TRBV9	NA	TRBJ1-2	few	TGTGCCAGCAGCGTCCGGGACGGGGATATCTACACCTTC	CASSVRDGDIYTF
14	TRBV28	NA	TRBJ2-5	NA	TGTGCCAGCAGTCCACTGACCGGGATCGAGACCCAGTACTTC	CASSPLTGIETQYF
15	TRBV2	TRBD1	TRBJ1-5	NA	TGTGCCAGCTTGGGACAGGGGGCTTTCAATCAGCCCCAGCATTTT	CASLGQGAFNQPQHF
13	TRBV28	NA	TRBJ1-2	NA	TGTGCCAGCAGTTTATCTCAGGCTCCTGGCTACACCTTC	CASSLSQAPGYTF
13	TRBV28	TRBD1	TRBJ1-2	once	TGTGCCAGCAGTTGGCTCACGACAGGGAACTACACCTTC	CASSWLTTGNYTF
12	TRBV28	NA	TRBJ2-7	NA	TGTGCCAGCAGTTTAGGATCCTACGAGCAGTACTTC	CASSLGSYEQYF
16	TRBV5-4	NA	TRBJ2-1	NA	TGTGCCAGCAGCCATTCGGGACTCGGCTCCTACAATGAGCAGTTCTTC	CASSHSGLGSYNEQFF
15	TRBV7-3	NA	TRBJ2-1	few	NA	CASSSSVGPYNEQFF
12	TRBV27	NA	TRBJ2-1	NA	TGTGCCAGCAGTTTATTGGGGTATGAGCAGTTCTTC	CASSLLGYEQFF
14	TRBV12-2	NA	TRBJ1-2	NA	TGTGCAAGTCGCTTAACTGCGACGAACTATGGCTACACCTTC	CASRLTATNYGYTF
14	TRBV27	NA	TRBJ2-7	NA	TGTGCCAGCAGTTTATCCTGGGAAGGCTACGAGCAGTACTTC	CASSLSWEGYEQYF
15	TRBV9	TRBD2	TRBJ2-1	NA	TGTGCCAGCAGCGTCCGACTAGCGGGAGGAAATGAGCAGTTCTTC	CASSVRLAGGNEQFF
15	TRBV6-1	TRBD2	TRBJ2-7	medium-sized	TGTGCCAGCAGTGAGACGACTAGCGGGAGTTACGAGCAGTACTTC	CASSETTSGSYEQYF
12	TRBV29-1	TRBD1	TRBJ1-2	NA	TGCAGCGTCCAAACAGGGGGCTATGGCTACACCTTC	CSVQTGGYGYTF
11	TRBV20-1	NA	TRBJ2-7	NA	TGCAGTGCTAGGGGAAACTACGAGCAGTACTTC	CSARGNYEQYF